A selection of T cell receptor beta chains follows, all from one sample in a study of OX40 agonist ivuxolimab in advanced cancers. Sequencing was performed with immunoSEQ multiplex PCR; in TCRdb, only in-frame clones are kept and a portion is missing. The sample includes tens of thousands of clones, roughly 80% of them seen just once. The sequenced sample was CD4+ or CD8+ T cells sorted from blood, obtained in a trial of the OX40 agonist ivuxolimab. All receptors come from an adult with an advanced solid tumor such as melanoma, head and neck, liver or kidney cancer. CDR3s include the opening cysteine and the closing phenylalanine or tryptophan. D genes are given only for firm matches. Part of the rows lack a size; the others show once, few, many or a class for expanded clones.

j_gene | abundance | v_gene | d_gene | CDR3nt | CDR3aa
TRBJ1-3 | - | TRBV6-6 | - | TGTGCCACCCATACGGATTACACCATATATTTT | CATHTDYTIYF
TRBJ2-1 | - | TRBV19 | TRBD2 | TGTGCCAGTACGAAACTAGCGGGGAGAGGAAATGAGCAGTTCTTC | CASTKLAGRGNEQFF
TRBJ1-6 | - | TRBV13 | - | TGTGCCAGCACCCGGTTGGGGGCTATTAGGGGATCACCCCTCCACTTT | CASTRLGAIRGSPLHF
TRBJ2-1 | - | TRBV14 | TRBD2 | TGTGCCAGCAGTCATACTAGCGGGGGGTGGAGTGAGCAGTTCTTC | CASSHTSGGWSEQFF
TRBJ1-3 | - | TRBV2 | TRBD1 | TGTGCCAGCAGGAGACAGGGACAGGGGGCAACCATATATTTT | CASRRQGQGATIYF
TRBJ2-7 | - | TRBV6-5 | - | TGTGCCAGCAGGGGGGGCCGGAAGCGTACCTACGAGCAGTACTTC | CASRGGRKRTYEQYF
TRBJ2-5 | - | TRBV30 | TRBD2 | TGTGCCTGGAGCGCGGGGGGCGAAGAGACCCAGTACTTC | CAWSAGGEETQYF
TRBJ2-2 | - | TRBV5-6 | - | TGTGCCAGCAGCCACGGGACAAATTATAAAACCGGGGAGCTGTTTTTT | CASSHGTNYKTGELFF
TRBJ2-7 | - | TRBV6-5 | TRBD2 | TGTGCCAGCAGTTACAATCTAGCGGGAGCCTCCTACGAGCAGTACTTC | CASSYNLAGASYEQYF
TRBJ2-7 | - | TRBV9 | TRBD2 | TGTGCCAGCAGCTTGGGACTAGTTCACGAGCAGTACTTC | CASSLGLVHEQYF
TRBJ2-1 | - | TRBV6-4 | TRBD2 | TGTGCCAGCAGTGACTCAGGACTAGTTTCTGAGCAGTTCTTC | CASSDSGLVSEQFF
TRBJ1-4 | - | TRBV2 | - | TGTGCCAGCAGAGGGCAGGGCGGAGGGAATGAAAAACTGTTTTTT | CASRGQGGGNEKLFF
TRBJ2-5 | - | TRBV19 | TRBD2 | TGTGCCAGTAGTATAGCGGGAGGGCCTGTGGAGACCCAGTACTTC | CASSIAGGPVETQYF
TRBJ2-2 | once | TRBV2 | TRBD1 | TGTGCCAGCCAGGGGGCCGGGGAGCTGTTTTTT | CASQGAGELFF
TRBJ2-7 | - | TRBV7-2 | - | TGTGCCAGCAGCTTTCAATACGAGCAGTACTTC | CASSFQYEQYF
TRBJ2-4 | - | TRBV20-1 | - | TGCAGTGCTGAAATGGGAATTCAGTACTTC | CSAEMGIQYF
TRBJ1-3 | - | TRBV15 | - | TGTGCCACCAGCAGAGCAACACAGGGATTGTTCTCTGGAAACACCATATATTTT | CATSRATQGLFSGNTIYF
TRBJ2-1 | - | TRBV5-1 | TRBD1 | TGCGCCAGCAGCTTGGGGAACAGGGGCTCCTACAATGAGCAGTTCTTC | CASSLGNRGSYNEQFF
TRBJ2-1 | - | TRBV18 | TRBD1 | TGTGCCAGCTCACCGACGACAGGGTACCTTAGCTCCTACAATGAGCAGTTCTTC | CASSPTTGYLSSYNEQFF
TRBJ1-1 | - | TRBV5-6 | - | TGTGCCAGCAGCTTGGTACCTGGGGGCGCCTCTGAAGCTTTCTTT | CASSLVPGGASEAFF
TRBJ2-5 | - | TRBV5-6 | TRBD1 | TGTGCCAGCAGCCGTGACAGGGGAACGGAGACCCAGTACTTC | CASSRDRGTETQYF
TRBJ2-2 | - | TRBV20-1 | - | TGCAGTGCTAGATACACCGGGGAGCTGTTTTTT | CSARYTGELFF
TRBJ1-1 | - | TRBV2 | TRBD1 | TGTGCCAGCAGTGCGGACAGGGCGTACACTGAAGCTTTCTTT | CASSADRAYTEAFF
TRBJ1-2 | - | TRBV29-1 | TRBD1 | TGCAGCGTTGTGAGTACAGGGGTCTATGGCTACACCTTC | CSVVSTGVYGYTF
TRBJ2-5 | once | TRBV9 | TRBD2 | TGTGCCAGCAGCGCCCGTATGGCGGGAGATGAGACCCAGTACTTC | CASSARMAGDETQYF
TRBJ1-5 | once | TRBV2 | TRBD1 | TGTGCCGGGGGACAAGACAGGGGTCAGCCCCAGCATTTT | CAGGQDRGQPQHF
TRBJ1-6 | - | TRBV30 | - | TGTGCAACCAAGGCCCCAGGGAGAGGACGATCACCCCTCCACTTT | CATKAPGRGRSPLHF
TRBJ1-1 | many | TRBV27 | - | TGTGCCAGCAGTTTATCATCCAGGGGTACCACTGAAGCTTTCTTT | CASSLSSRGTTEAFF
TRBJ1-2 | - | TRBV7-2 | TRBD1 | TGTGCCAGCAGCCCTCCTAACCACCGGGACAGGCAGAATGGCTACACCTTC | CASSPPNHRDRQNGYTF
TRBJ1-3 | - | TRBV4-3 | - | TGCGCCAGCAGCCAAAGGGAAGGGGACGGCGGAAACACCATATATTTT | CASSQREGDGGNTIYF
TRBJ2-3 | - | TRBV5-1 | - | TGCGCCAGCAGCTTGGAATGGCCTAGCACAGATACGCAGTATTTT | CASSLEWPSTDTQYF
TRBJ1-2 | once | TRBV7-2 | - | TGTGCCAGCAGCTTAGGAGGGGCGCGCGGCTACACCTTC | CASSLGGARGYTF